This T cell receptor (beta chain) was profiled in a study of technical replicates of blood from a few donors (TCRdb year 2017). The CDR3 covers 14 residues, taking in both the cysteine and the phenylalanine. Only CDR3 DNA remains: 42 bases, in frame from the first base. V is cut by 3 bases and J by 0 bases, and the space between the germline ends is 6 bases. The germline V gene encodes CDR1 ENHRY and CDR2 SYGVKD. Library preparation used the immunoSEQ multiplex PCR assay. What TCRdb holds here is the immuneACCESS table cut down to in-frame rearrangements. Part of the clones is not present; checked against another copy, under half of the missing clones reflect an unresolved V gene, and the others are unexplained. This sample is represented by roughly 100,000 clones; approximately 96% of them were singletons. 0.2% to 0.25% of the sample rests with the top ten. A remark on this clone: The antigen this receptor binds is unknown. Per-base quality was not reported, and no clone a single base away is much larger than it.

The sequence links TRBV10-3 to TRBJ2-1; the D gene cannot be named for sure. Specimen: T cells isolated from PBMCs. This clonotype was sampled from a human donor in good health. The CDR3 corresponds to CAISDQASYNEQFF. The DNA is as follows: TGTGCCATCAGTGACCAGGCCTCCTACAATGAGCAGTTCTTC.